The present entry profiles one T cell receptor (beta chain) with its context. Its target antigen remains unknown. The record has no base qualities; no much larger clone is one base away. As encoded in the germline V gene, CDR1 is SGHTS while CDR2 is YDEGEE. Spanning cysteine to phenylalanine, the CDR3 consists of 16 amino acids. The CDR3 DNA has 48 bases and is translated from base 1. Trimmed from V: 4 bases; trimmed from J: 0 bases; junction bases lacking a gene match: 9. Libraries were constructed by the immunoSEQ multiplex PCR assay. For the multiplex PCR, a mixture combining 60 forward primers for TCR Vbeta segments and 13 reverse primers for TCR Jbeta segments was used. The CDR3 region of rearranged TCR beta genes was amplified from genomic DNA with a multiplex PCR assay. The amplified TCR beta libraries were sequenced on the Illumina HiSeq System as 87-base-pair reads. From the authors' description of their analysis: A later analysis tallied 75 million to 95 million unique TCR beta chains across the 640 or so repertoires, and about 12 million of those chains were shared by two or more donors. To remove PCR and sequencing errors, raw reads were error-corrected and collapsed into unique sequences using a nearest-neighbor algorithm that merged closely related sequences. Alignment of CDR3 sequences to IMGT reference sequences was used to assign V, D and J gene segments. For a sequence to be retained, a match of at least six nucleotides was required to both a V gene segment and a J gene segment. Rearrangements were called productive when the CDR3 lacked stop codons and stayed in frame with V and J; all others were non-productive. Following IMGT convention, CDR3 was defined as the stretch from the second conserved V-encoded cysteine up to the conserved J-encoded phenylalanine. In an earlier analysis of 587 of the donors, sequences lacking an unambiguous match to a single V gene segment were excluded. In an earlier analysis of 587 of the donors, V segments were called functional above 56.7% productive rearrangements and were called segregating when the between-donor standard deviation exceeded 5%. To diagnose cytomegalovirus status from the catalog of TCR beta chain sequences, a statistical classification framework was built. In a later analysis, V and J genes were assigned by comparing TCR nucleotide sequences against IMGT/GENE-DB human TR gene sequences. In a later analysis, CDR3 sequences and most-parsimonious VDJ recombination scenarios were assigned using the TCRdist pipeline. In a later analysis, each TCR beta chain was defined by its CDR3 amino acid sequence together with its V-gene family, and reads without a unique V-gene family were excluded. To address suspected cross-contamination and a sequencing artifact, a later analysis removed roughly 640 highly shared, low-generation-probability nucleotide sequences. A later analysis calculated a clonal expansion index for each public chain from normalized within-repertoire ranks of inferred template counts. Generation probabilities in a later analysis came from a VDJ recombination model fitted to out-of-frame rearrangements, and those results were checked against IGoR. A later analysis scored TCR-TCR, TCR-HLA and TCR-CMV co-occurrence with hypergeometric tests, applying a repertoire-size bias correction to TCR pairs. A later analysis estimated false discovery rates by permuting HLA or CMV assignments 20 times. In a later analysis, co-occurring TCRs were grouped using DBSCAN, and TCRdist sequence similarity was added for clustering within HLA-allele-positive subsets. For co-occurrence clustering, repertoires with fewer than 30,000 or more than 120,000 public chains were excluded, along with roughly 5 repertoires with anomalous nucleotide sharing. TCRdb holds this immuneACCESS table with in-frame rearrangements only. Some clones are missing; in checked studies, unresolved V genes explain under half, and the rest has no known cause. D and trimming come from the DNA, and the V and J calls and clone size come from that table. This sample holds 150,000 to 200,000 clones; 75% to 85% were observed only once. Over 1.5% of the sample is taken by the ten largest.

The source of the sample is a study of cytomegalovirus exposure and HLA in healthy donors (dated by TCRdb to between 2016 and 2019). For the wider study: An earlier analysis of roughly 610 of the donors reported 276 Gb of sequence data and around 120 million unique TCR beta sequences obtained from some 200 million T cells. The aim of the study was to test whether cataloging public T cell receptors could identify signatures of past pathogen exposure. Class I and class II HLA loci were covered by the typing at four-digit resolution. To predict cytomegalovirus infection status, the study brought together high-throughput TCR immunosequencing, statistical association of individual TCRs with disease status, and machine learning. Rather than drawing on any new phenotypic data, the later analysis identified candidate immune exposures from TCR beta sequences and the way those sequences occurred across donors. Every repertoire in the discovery cohort had been generated on one and the same sequencing platform. Alongside the repertoire data, information on donor age, sex, ethnicity and CMV serostatus was compiled. An earlier analysis of 500 to 750 of the donors applied high-throughput TCR beta sequencing to assess whether each TCR beta V gene segment acted as functional or pseudogenic. Roughly 320 gigabases of sequencing data and 91 million or so unique TCR sequences made up an early release that covered around 640 HLA-typed donors. Because of strong linkage in the cohort, five DR-DQ haplotypes were treated as single units for association and clustering. Using immunosequencing, the study profiled T cell repertoires from 640 or so subjects and related those repertoires to cytomegalovirus serostatus. Among about 400 genotyped donors of the cohort, an average of approximately 220,000 unique TCR beta nucleotide sequences was sequenced per donor, of which about 19% were non-productive. A later analysis re-analyzed previously published TCR beta repertoires from 600 to 850 donors and added high-resolution HLA genotyping to study TCR occurrence patterns. In addition to the first cohort of approximately 670 subjects, a separate validation cohort of under 150 different subjects was used. Typing coverage varied by locus: 629-630 donors for A, B, C, DRB1 and DQB1; approximately 500 for DQA1; 600 to 610 for DPA1; fewer than 480 for DPB1. Of the approximately 400 genotyped donors, more than 75% were placed in the genetic ancestry cluster associated with self-reported Caucasian donors. In a later genetic analysis, genome-wide SNP genotypes for about three fifths of the roughly 670 donors were used, and that subset was treated as a discovery cohort. Findings and caveats that apply to the study as a whole: The classifier was reported to diagnose cytomegalovirus status with high specificity and sensitivity in both the original cohort and the validation cohort. Most CMV-associated TCR beta chains appeared to be HLA-restricted in a later analysis, and the HLA associations seemed to be driven largely by CMV exposure. The presence/absence analyses assumed that sequencing depth was roughly uniform across donors, and that assumption may not be true. A later genetic analysis reported fewer N-insertions in productive TCRs among donors in an Asian-associated ancestry cluster than the roughly 650-donor mean. According to a later analysis, parvovirus B19, influenza, CMV and Epstein-Barr virus appeared linked to several top co-occurrence clusters. According to a later analysis, TCR association rates differed among HLA loci, with DRB1 alleles showing the most associated TCRs and HLA-C alleles showing the fewest. An earlier analysis of around 540 of the donors showed that most TCR beta V segments appeared in productive rearrangements either about 87% or about 30% of the time, which broadly matched IMGT annotations. Strong co-occurrence of HLA alleles, especially DR and DQ, made assigning TCR associations to individual alleles difficult. Specific HLA alleles were associated with 16,951 TCR beta sequences at a false discovery rate of 0.05 in a later analysis. A further reported finding was that TCR beta sequences accurately predicted the HLA-A and HLA-B alleles for most subjects in the first cohort. Some IMGT-functional V segments, including TRBV6-2 and TRBV6-3, could not be told apart with the 87-base-pair reads, so those segments were excluded. Roughly 15 rarely observed V segments, including chromosome 9 orphons, were excluded from the earlier analysis of some 590 of the donors because counts were too low. A later analysis found that HLA-associated TCR beta chains were more clonally expanded and had lower generation probabilities than equally common non-associated chains. In vitro tests confirmed that three of the cytomegalovirus-associated TCR beta chains recognize cytomegalovirus antigens. The sequencing pipeline was judged likely to have produced a cluster of highly shared sequence variants as a technical artifact. According to the authors, the approach could potentially be generalized to other disease states and immunological phenotypes. The only immune exposure information available for the cohort was CMV serostatus. Because HLA typing was missing for some donors at each locus, association tests included only the typed subset. A later genetic analysis associated a missense DCLRE1C variant with V-gene and J-gene trimming of TCR beta chains, and an independent cohort replicated the association. Linkage disequilibrium might explain the correlated functional status among segregating V segments, but an unknown experimental factor could not be excluded. Most TCR sequences were observed very rarely across donors, whereas some public TCRs were present in many individuals. In the study, about 150 TCR beta chains were listed as associated with cytomegalovirus. This cohort had only TCR beta chains sequenced, and the lack of alpha or paired-chain data limited which features could be detected.

In total, about 650 healthy bone marrow donors made up the cohort. At the time of sampling, every cohort member was nominally healthy, though immune exposures that went unrecorded were likely present. The donor tested CMV seropositive and was one of the 289 seropositive cohort members. A peripheral blood sample was provided by each donor, and peripheral blood mononuclear cells were used for TCR beta sequencing. The Qiagen DNeasy Blood Extraction Kit was used to extract genomic DNA from the blood cell samples. Sequences were obtained from PBMCs. The rearrangement joined TRBV5-8 to TRBJ1-2, and TRBD1 aligns with 7 junction nucleotides. This receptor was taken from a girl aged 10 to 17 in good health and CMV-seropositive. The nucleotide sequence is given as TGTGCCAGCAGCACAGGGACAGAGAAAGCTAACTATGGCTACACCTTC. Its amino acids are CASSTGTEKANYGYTF.